This T cell receptor (beta chain) stems from a study of T cells in localized non-small cell lung cancer. General study points: Uninvolved adjacent lung had higher T cell clonality than tumor and all other tissues. Higher adjacent-lung clonality was associated with shorter survival. Within adjacent lung there appeared a median around 57 of the top 100 tumor clones. Sequence data derive from only one tumor region, so heterogeneity remains possible.

Notes on this clone: Its antigen is not identified.

Only in-frame clones appear in the TCRdb table, and some are missing; sequencing was by immunoSEQ multiplex PCR. The data show approximately 70,000 clones, around 81% seen once. The receptor was derived from a man aged 35-75 years with stage II lung adenocarcinoma. The sequenced sample was PBMCs, obtained before any cancer treatment.

The CDR3 loop reads CASSHHLRTVGLPQHF. The CDR3 DNA follows: TGCGCCAGCAGTCATCACCTTCGGACCGTCGGTTTGCCCCAGCATTTT. The chain links TRBV10-2 to TRBJ1-5; no firm D call. The CDR3 runs to 16 residues. Trimming left V 5 bases short and J 9 bases short, with 23 bases between. The V gene's germline CDR1 is WSHSY and CDR2 SAAADI.